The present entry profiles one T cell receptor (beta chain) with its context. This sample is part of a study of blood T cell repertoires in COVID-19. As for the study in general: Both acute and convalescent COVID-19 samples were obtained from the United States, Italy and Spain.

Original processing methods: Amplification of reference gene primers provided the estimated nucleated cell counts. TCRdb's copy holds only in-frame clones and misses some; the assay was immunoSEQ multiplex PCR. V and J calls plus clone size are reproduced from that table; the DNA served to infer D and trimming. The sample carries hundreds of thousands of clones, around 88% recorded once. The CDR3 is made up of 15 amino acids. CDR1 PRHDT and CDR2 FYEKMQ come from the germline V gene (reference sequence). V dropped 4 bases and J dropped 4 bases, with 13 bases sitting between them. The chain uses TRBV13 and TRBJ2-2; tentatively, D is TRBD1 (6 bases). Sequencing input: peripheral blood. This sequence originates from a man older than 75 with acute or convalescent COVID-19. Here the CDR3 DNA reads TGTGCCAGCAGCTCAACCGGGACAAGCACCGGGGAGCTGTTTTTT. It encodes CASSSTGTSTGELFF.